One sample yielded the 5 T cell receptor beta chains listed below, sequenced in a study of CD8 T cells in Susac syndrome. After extraction with the RNeasy kit, 0.5 to 1 ug of the RNA was reverse transcribed using random hexamers. From the immunoSEQ multiplex PCR reads, TCRdb called clonotypes with MiXCR, one entry per CDR3 protein. This sample has about 210,000 distinct CDR3 sequences, with 95% found just once. Sequencing was carried out using CD4+ T cells from PBMCs. The receptors were gathered from a human donor with multiple sclerosis.

The CDR3 DNA sequence: TGCAGTGCTTGGACCGTCCGGGGTTTCGCGGGAGTTGAAACCCAGTACTTC. Translated: CSAWTVRGFAGVETQYF. The V call is TRBV20-1, the J call TRBJ2-5; TRBD2 matches 7 bases. This CDR3 has 17 amino acids. V was clipped by 5 bases and J by 8 bases; unmatched bases: 23. Looked up from germline, CDR1 is DFQATT and CDR2 is SNEGSKA (reference sequence).

The chain recombines TRBV28 with TRBJ2-3; 8 positions agree with TRBD1. This CDR3 has 15 amino acids. V lost 5 bases and J lost 5; bases outside the gene matches: 9. Germline V gene sequence: CDR1 MDHEN, CDR2 SYDVKM. CDR3 amino acids: CASSLGQGRGDTQYF. As DNA, the CDR3 is TGTGCCAGCAGTCTAGGACAGGGACGAGGAGATACGCAGTATTTT.

The rearrangement links TRBV24-1 to TRBJ2-4; D possibly uses TRBD1 or TRBD2 (5 bases each). Trimming pared 3 bases from V and 5 bases from J, leaving 7 bases between. Germline loops: CDR1 KGHDR, CDR2 SFDVKD. The CDR3 is 13 residues long. This CDR3 is CATSDRDQNIQYF. The CDR3 region has the DNA TGTGCCACCAGTGATCGGGACCAAAACATTCAGTACTTC.

This clonotype is a singleton in its sample. The chain recombines TRBV20-1 with TRBJ1-2; 9 bases are shared with TRBD1. V trimming: 1 base; J trimming: 5 bases; junction bases outside the gene matches: 14. Germline CDR1 DFQATT, CDR2 SNEGSKA (reference sequence). The CDR3 extends over 17 amino acids. CDR3 loop: CSARAPSRDRAGYGYTF. In DNA form, the CDR3 reads TGCAGTGCTAGAGCCCCCTCTAGGGACAGGGCAGGGTATGGCTACACCTTC.

The count of this clonotype is one. The chain combines TRBV20-1 with TRBJ2-5, with a tentative D call TRBD2 (6 bases). Trimming removed 2 bases at V and 5 bases at J, with 12 bases between. From germline, CDR1 is DFQATT and CDR2 SNEGSKA (reference sequence). The CDR3 sequence is 13 residues long. The CDR3 region has the DNA TGCAGTGCTAGAAAGACTAGTGGGGAGACCCAGTACTTC. Translated: CSARKTSGETQYF.